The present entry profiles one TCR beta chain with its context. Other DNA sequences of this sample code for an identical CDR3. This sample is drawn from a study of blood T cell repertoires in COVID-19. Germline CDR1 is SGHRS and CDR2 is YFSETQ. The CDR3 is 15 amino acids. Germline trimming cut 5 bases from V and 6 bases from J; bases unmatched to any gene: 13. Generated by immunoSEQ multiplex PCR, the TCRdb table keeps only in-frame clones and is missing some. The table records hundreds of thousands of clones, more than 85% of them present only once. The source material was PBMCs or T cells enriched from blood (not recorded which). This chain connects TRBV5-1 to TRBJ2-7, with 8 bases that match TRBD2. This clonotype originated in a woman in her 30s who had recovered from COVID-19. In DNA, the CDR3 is TGCGCCAGCAGTCTAGCGGGCGGGCCCTCCCGCGAGCAGTACTTC. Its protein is CASSLAGGPSREQYF.